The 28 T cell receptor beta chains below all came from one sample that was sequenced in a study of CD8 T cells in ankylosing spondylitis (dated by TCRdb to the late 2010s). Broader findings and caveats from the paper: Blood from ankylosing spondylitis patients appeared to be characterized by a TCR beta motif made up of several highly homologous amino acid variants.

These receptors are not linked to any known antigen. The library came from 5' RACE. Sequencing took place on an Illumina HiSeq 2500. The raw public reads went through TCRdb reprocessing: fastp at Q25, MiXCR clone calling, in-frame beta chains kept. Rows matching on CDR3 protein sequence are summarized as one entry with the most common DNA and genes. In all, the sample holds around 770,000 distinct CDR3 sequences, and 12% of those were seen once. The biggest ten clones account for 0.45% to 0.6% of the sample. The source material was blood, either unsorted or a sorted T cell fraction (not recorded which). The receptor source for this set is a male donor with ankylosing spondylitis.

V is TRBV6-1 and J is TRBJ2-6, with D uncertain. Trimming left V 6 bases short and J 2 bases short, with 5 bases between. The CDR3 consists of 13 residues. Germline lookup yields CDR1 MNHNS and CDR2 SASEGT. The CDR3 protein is CASRVAGANVLTF. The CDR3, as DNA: TGTGCCAGCAGGGTCGCTGGGGCCAACGTCCTGACTTTC.

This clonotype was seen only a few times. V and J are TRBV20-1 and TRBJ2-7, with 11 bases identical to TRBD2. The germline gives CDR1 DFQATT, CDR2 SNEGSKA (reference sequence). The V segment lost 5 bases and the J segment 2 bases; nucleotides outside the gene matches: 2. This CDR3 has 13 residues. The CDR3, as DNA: TGCAGTGCTCCTAGCGGGAGGACCTACGAGCAGTACTTC. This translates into CSAPSGRTYEQYF.

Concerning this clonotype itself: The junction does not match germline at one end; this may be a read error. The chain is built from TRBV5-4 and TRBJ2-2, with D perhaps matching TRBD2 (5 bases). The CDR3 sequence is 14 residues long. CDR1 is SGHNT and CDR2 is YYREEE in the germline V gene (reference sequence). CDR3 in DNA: TGTGCCAGCGGCTCCGGGCTCCTCTGCTGGGAGCTGCTTTTT. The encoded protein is CASGSGLLCWELLF.

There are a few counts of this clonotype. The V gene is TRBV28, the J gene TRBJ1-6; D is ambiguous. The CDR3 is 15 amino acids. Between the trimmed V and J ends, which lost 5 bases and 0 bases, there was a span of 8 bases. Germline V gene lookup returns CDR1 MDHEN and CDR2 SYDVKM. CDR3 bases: TGTGCCAGCAGTCACATGAGCTCCTATAATTCACCCCTCCACTTT. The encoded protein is CASSHMSSYNSPLHF.

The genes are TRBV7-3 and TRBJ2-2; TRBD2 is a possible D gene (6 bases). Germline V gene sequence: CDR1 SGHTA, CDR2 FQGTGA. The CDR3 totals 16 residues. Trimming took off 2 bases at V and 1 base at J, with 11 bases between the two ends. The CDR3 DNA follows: TGTGCCAGCAGCTTAGCCGGGACTCTGAACACCGGGGAGCTGTTTTTT. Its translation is CASSLAGTLNTGELFF.

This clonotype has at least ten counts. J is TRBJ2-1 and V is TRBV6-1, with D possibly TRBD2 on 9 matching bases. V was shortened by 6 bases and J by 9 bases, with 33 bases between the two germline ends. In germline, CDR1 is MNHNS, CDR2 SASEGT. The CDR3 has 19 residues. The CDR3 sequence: CASRGDRTRSSGKKGEQFF. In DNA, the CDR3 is TGTGCCAGCAGGGGGGACAGGACGCGTTCTAGCGGGAAGAAGGGTGAGCAGTTCTTC.

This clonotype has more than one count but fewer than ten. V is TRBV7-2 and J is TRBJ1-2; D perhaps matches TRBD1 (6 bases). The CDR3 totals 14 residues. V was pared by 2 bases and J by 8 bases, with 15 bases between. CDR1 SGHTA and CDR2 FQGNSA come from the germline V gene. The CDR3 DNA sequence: TGTGCCAGCAGCTTACATCCAGGGGTCGGCGGCTACACCTTC. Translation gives CASSLHPGVGGYTF.

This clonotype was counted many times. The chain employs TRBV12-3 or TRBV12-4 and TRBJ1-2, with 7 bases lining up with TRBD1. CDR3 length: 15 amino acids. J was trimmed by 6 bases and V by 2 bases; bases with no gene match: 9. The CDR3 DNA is TGTGCCAGCAGTTTAAGGACAGGAGGCTGGGATGGCTACACCTTC. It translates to CASSLRTGGWDGYTF.

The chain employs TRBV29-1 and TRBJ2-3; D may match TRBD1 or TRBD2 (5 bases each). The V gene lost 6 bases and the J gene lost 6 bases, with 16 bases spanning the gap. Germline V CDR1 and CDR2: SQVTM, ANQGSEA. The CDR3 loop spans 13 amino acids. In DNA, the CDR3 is TGCAGCGTCGGGACCGGTTGGGGCGATACGCAGTATTTT. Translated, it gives CSVGTGWGDTQYF.

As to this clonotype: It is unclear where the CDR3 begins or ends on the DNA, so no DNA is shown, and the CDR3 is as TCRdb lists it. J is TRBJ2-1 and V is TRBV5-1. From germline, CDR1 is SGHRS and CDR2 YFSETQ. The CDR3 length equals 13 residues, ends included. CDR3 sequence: CASMGNFGNEQFF.

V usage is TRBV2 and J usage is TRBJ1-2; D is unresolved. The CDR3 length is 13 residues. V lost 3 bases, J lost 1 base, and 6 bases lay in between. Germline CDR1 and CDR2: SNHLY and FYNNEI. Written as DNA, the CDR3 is TGTGCCAGCAGTGAGGGCGGTAACTATGGCTACACCTTC. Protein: CASSEGGNYGYTF.

CDR3: CASSQDGTASYEQYF. CDR3 bases: TGCGCCAGCAGCCAAGACGGGACGGCCTCCTACGAGCAGTACTTC. The genes are TRBV4-1 and TRBJ2-7; D tentatively reads TRBD1 or TRBD2 (5 bases each). Germline lookup yields CDR1 MGHRA and CDR2 YSYEKL. Deletions cut 0 bases from V and 0 bases from J, with 9 bases between. The CDR3 extends over 15 amino acids.

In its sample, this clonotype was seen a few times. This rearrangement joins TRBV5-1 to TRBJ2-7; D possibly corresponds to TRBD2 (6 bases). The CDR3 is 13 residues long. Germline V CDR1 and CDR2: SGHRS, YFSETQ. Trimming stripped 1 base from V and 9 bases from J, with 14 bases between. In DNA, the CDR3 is TGCGCCAGCAGCTTGTCGGTGCAGGGAGGGCAGTACTTC. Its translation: CASSLSVQGGQYF.

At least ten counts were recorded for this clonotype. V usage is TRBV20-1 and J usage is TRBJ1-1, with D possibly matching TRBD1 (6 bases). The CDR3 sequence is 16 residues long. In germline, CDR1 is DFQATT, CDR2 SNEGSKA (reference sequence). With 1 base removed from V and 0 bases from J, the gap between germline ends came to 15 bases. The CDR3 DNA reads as TGCAGTGCTAGAGGCGGCGGGGGCAGGGTGAACACTGAAGCTTTCTTT. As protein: CSARGGGGRVNTEAFF.

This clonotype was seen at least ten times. CDR3 bases: TGCAGTGCTAGAGATCTCGTGGGGGGGTCAAATGAGCAGTTCTTC. Translated, it gives CSARDLVGGSNEQFF. The V and J genes are TRBV20-1 and TRBJ2-1; 7 bases align to TRBD2. CDR1 and CDR2 (germline): DFQATT, SNEGSKA (reference sequence). This CDR3 has 15 amino acids. Trimming at V came to 0 bases and at J to 7 bases, leaving 9 bases not matched to a gene.

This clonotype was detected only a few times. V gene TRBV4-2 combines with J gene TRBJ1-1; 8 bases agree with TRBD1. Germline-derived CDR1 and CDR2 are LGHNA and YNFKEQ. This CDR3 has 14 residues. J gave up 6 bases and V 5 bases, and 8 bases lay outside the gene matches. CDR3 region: CASSTQTGEAEAFF. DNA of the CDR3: TGTGCCAGCAGCACCCAGACAGGGGAAGCTGAAGCTTTCTTT.

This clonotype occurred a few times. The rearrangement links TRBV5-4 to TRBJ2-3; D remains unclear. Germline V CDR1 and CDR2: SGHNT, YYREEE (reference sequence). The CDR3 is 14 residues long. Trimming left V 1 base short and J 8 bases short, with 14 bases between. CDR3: CASSLSLEGGTQYF. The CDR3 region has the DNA TGTGCCAGCAGCTTGTCCTTAGAAGGTGGTACGCAGTATTTT.

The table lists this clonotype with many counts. The chain's CDR3 is CSASGGTSGMETQYF. For the CDR3, the DNA is TGCAGTGCTAGTGGAGGGACTAGCGGAATGGAGACCCAGTACTTC. This rearrangement joins TRBV20-1 to TRBJ2-5; 11 bases match TRBD2. This CDR3 spans 15 amino acids. The V and J ends lost 3 bases and 5 bases, in that order; junction bases with no gene match: 8. Germline V gene data show CDR1 as DFQATT and CDR2 as SNEGSKA (reference sequence).

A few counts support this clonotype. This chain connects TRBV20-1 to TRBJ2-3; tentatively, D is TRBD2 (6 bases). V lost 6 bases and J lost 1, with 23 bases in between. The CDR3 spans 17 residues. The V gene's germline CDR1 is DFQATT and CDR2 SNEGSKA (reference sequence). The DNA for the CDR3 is TGCAGTGCCCCGGGTGGGGGGTGGAGTGGTGGCACAGATACGCAGTATTTT. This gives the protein CSAPGGGWSGGTDTQYF.

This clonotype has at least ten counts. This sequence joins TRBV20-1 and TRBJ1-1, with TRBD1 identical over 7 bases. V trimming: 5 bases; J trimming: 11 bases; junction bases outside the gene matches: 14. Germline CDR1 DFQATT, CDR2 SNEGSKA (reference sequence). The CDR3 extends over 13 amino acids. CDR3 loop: CSACPPYTGDAFF. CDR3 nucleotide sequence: TGCAGTGCTTGCCCACCTTATACAGGGGACGCTTTCTTT.

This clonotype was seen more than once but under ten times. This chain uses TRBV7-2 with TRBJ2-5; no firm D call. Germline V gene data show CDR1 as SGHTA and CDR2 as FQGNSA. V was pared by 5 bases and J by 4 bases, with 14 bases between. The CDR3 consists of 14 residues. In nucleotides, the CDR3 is TGTGCCAGCAGCCCCGGCAGCCACCCAGAGACCCAGTACTTC. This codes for CASSPGSHPETQYF.

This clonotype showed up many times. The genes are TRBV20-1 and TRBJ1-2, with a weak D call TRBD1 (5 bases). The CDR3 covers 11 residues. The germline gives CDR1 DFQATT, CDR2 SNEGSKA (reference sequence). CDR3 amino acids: CTMGQPGGYTF. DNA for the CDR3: TGCACGATGGGGCAGCCGGGGGGCTACACCTTC.

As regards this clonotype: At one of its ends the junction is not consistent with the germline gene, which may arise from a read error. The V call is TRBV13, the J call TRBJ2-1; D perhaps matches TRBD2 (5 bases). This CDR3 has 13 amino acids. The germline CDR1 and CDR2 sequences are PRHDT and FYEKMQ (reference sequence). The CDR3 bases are TGTGCCAGGAGCTCCCGGCTCGGGGATGAGCAGTTCTTC. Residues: CARSSRLGDEQFF.

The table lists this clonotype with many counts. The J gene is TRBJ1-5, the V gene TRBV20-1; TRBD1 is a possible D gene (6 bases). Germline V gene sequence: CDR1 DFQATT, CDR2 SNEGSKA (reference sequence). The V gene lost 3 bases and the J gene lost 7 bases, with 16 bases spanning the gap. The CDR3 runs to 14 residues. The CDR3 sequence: CSARGVTGGQPQHF. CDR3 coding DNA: TGCAGTGCTAGGGGAGTGACAGGTGGCCAGCCCCAGCATTTT.

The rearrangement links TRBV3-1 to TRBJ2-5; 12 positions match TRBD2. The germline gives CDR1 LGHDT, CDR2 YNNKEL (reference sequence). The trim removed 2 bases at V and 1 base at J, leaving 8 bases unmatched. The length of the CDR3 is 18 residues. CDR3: CASSQIAASGGAQETQYF. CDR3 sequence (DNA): TGTGCCAGCAGCCAAATAGCTGCTAGCGGGGGGGCCCAAGAGACCCAGTACTTC.

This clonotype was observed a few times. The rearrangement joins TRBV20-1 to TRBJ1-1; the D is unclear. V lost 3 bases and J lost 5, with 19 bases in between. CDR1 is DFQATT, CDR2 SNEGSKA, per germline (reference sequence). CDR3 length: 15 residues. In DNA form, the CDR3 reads TGCAGTGCTAGCCCCCTACAGTCACCCGTTACTGAAGCTTTCTTT. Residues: CSASPLQSPVTEAFF.

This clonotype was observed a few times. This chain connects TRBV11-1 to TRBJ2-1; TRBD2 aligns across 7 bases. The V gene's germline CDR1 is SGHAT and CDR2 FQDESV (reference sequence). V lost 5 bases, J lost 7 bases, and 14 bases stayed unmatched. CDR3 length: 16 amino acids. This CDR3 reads CASSRHPGLPRNEQFF. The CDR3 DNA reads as TGTGCCAGCAGCCGCCATCCGGGACTACCTCGAAATGAGCAGTTCTTC.

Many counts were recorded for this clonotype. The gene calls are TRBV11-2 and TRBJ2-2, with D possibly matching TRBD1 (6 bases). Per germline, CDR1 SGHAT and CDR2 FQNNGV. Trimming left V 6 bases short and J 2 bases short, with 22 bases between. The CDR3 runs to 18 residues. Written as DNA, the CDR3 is TGTGCCAGCAGTTTCCGGGACATGGGATCTATTAACACCGGGGAGCTGTTTTTT. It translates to CASSFRDMGSINTGELFF.